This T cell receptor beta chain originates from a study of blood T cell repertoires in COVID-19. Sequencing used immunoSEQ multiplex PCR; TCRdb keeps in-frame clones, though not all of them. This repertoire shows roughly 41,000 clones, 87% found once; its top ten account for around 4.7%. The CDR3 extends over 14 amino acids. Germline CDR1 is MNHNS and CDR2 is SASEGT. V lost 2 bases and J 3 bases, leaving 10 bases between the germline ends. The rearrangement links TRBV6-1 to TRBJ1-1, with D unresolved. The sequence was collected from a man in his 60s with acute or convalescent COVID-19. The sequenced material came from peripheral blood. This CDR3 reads CASSEIGRDTEAFF. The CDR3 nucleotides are TGTGCCAGCAGTGAAATCGGGAGGGACACTGAAGCTTTCTTT.